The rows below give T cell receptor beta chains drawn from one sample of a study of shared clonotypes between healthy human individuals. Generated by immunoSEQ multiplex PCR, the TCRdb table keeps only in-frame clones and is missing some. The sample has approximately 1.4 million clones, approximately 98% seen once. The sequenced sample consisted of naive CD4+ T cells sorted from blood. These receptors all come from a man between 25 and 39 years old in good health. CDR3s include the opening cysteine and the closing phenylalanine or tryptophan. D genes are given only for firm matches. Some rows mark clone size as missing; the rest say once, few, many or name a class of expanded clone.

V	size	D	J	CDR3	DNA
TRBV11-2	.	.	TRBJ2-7	CASSPAFFGEQYF	TGTGCCAGCAGCCCCGCCTTTTTTGGGGAGCAGTACTTC
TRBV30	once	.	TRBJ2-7	CAWSQGAEQYF	TGTGCCTGGAGTCAAGGGGCCGAGCAGTACTTC
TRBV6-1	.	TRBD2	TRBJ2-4	CASSERLAGEGDIQYF	TGTGCCAGCAGTGAACGACTAGCGGGAGAGGGTGACATTCAGTACTTC
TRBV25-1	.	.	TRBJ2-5	CASRGPTPEETQYF	TGTGCCAGCAGGGGGCCCACTCCGGAAGAGACCCAGTACTTC
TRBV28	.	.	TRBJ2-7	CASSLVQGSGNYEQYF	TGTGCCAGCAGTTTGGTACAGGGCTCCGGAAACTACGAGCAGTACTTC
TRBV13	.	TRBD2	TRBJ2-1	CASSPTGLAGVDEQFF	TGTGCCAGCAGCCCAACGGGGCTAGCGGGAGTCGATGAGCAGTTCTTC
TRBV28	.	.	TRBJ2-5	CASSLLQETQYF	TGTGCCAGCAGTTTATTGCAAGAGACCCAGTACTTC
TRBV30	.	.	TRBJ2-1	CAWSVVGTLRNEQFF	TGTGCCTGGAGTGTAGTTGGGACCCTTCGCAATGAGCAGTTCTTC
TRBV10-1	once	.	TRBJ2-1	CASSPGTANEQFF	TGCGCCAGCAGCCCTGGGACGGCTAATGAGCAGTTCTTC
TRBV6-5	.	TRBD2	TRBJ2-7	CASRVSGRPFYEQYF	TGTGCCAGCAGAGTAAGCGGGAGGCCTTTTTACGAGCAGTACTTC
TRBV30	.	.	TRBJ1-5	CAWSSHSNQPQHF	TGTGCCTGGAGCTCACATAGCAATCAGCCCCAGCATTTT